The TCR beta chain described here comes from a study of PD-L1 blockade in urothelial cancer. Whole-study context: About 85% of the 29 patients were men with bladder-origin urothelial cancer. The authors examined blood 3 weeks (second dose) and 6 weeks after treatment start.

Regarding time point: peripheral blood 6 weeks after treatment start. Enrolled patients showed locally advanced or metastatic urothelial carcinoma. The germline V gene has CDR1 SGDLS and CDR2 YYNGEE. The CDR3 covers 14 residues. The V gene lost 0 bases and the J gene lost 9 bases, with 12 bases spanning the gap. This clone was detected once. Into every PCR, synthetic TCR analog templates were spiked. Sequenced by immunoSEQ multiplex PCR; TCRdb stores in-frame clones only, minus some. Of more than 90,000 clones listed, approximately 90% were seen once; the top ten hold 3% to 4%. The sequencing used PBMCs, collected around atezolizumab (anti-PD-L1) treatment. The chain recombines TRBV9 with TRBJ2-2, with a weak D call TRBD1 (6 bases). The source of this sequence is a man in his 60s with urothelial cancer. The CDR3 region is CASSVGQASRELFF. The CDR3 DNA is TGTGCCAGCAGCGTAGGACAGGCCTCCCGGGAGCTGTTTTTT. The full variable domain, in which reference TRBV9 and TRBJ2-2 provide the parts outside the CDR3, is DSGVTQTPKHLITATGQRVTLRCSPRSGDLSVYWYQQSLDQGLQFLIQYYNGEERAKGNILERFSAQQFPDLHSELNLSSLELGDSALYFCASSVGQASRELFFGEGSRLTVL.